This TCR beta chain was sequenced for a study of T cells in Graves' hyperthyroidism and ophthalmopathy. Study-level points and caveats: The model forecast ophthalmopathy, anticipating it by a median approximately 6.1 months before onset.

This clonotype was found a few times. Its antigen remains unknown. Amplification targeted TCR beta CDR3 regions from RNA transcripts. HTBI primers were employed in a first-round RT-PCR of the TCR CDR3. Each CDR3 protein gets one entry after TCRdb re-called the multiplex PCR reads with MiXCR. The sample yields approximately 300,000 distinct CDR3 sequences, about 15% seen once. Trimming left V 5 bases short and J 2 bases short, with 17 bases between. The CDR3 has 16 amino acids. Germline CDR1 and CDR2: MNHNS and SASEGT. The TCR originated in a woman aged 60-70 years with Graves' ophthalmopathy. The sequencing sample was made of blood. J is TRBJ2-3 and V is TRBV6-1, with D tentatively TRBD1 (5 bases). CDR3 region: CASSQTVSTHTDTQYF. Here the CDR3 DNA reads TGTGCCAGCAGTCAGACAGTGTCAACCCACACAGATACGCAGTATTTT.